The 10 T cell receptor beta chains below all came from one sample that was sequenced in a study of lymphopenia after photon versus proton radiotherapy. Generated by immunoSEQ multiplex PCR, the TCRdb table keeps only in-frame clones and is missing some. The sample lists 20,000 to 30,000 clones, roughly 85% occurring once. The input for sequencing was peripheral blood, taken from a patient treated with photon-based radiotherapy. The receptor set was obtained from a man aged 30 to 45 with gastric cancer.

The V gene is TRBV5-8, the J gene TRBJ2-5, with TRBD1 matching 10 bases. J lost 2 bases, V lost 6 bases, and 7 bases had no gene match. This CDR3 contains 15 residues. Germline lookup yields CDR1 SGHTS and CDR2 YDEGEE. The CDR3 nucleotides read TGTGCCAGCAATACTCCGGGACAGGGGCAAGAGACCCAGTACTTC. It yields the protein CASNTPGQGQETQYF. The full variable domain, rest sourced from reference TRBV5-8 and TRBJ2-5, is EAGVTQSPTHLIKTRGQQATLRCSPISGHTSVYWYQQALGLGLQFLLWYDEGEERNRGNFPPRFSGRQFPNYSSELNVNALELEDSALYLCASNTPGQGQETQYFGPGTRLLVL.

CDR3 sequence: CASRYSGYMYQETQYF. CDR3 bases: TGTGCCAGCAGATATTCCGGGTACATGTACCAAGAGACCCAGTACTTC. This sequence joins TRBV5-6 and TRBJ2-5; D is ambiguous. Between the trimmed V and J ends, which lost 5 bases and 0 bases, there was a span of 17 bases. This CDR3 is built from 16 residues. Germline V gene lookup returns CDR1 SGHDT and CDR2 YYEEEE.

This rearrangement joins TRBV7-9 to TRBJ2-1; a possible D gene is TRBD1 (6 bases). Trimming stripped 7 bases from V and 8 bases from J, with 18 bases between. This CDR3 comprises 14 residues. In germline, CDR1 is SEHNR, CDR2 FQNEAQ (reference sequence). CDR3 DNA: TGTGCCAGCACCAAACGGGACAAAGACGATGAGCAGTTCTTC. Translating gives CASTKRDKDDEQFF.

The chain joins TRBV9 to TRBJ2-7; no definite D call. Germline assignment: CDR1 SGDLS and CDR2 YYNGEE. The CDR3 length is 14 residues. V was shortened by 4 bases and J by 3 bases, with 14 bases between the two germline ends. This CDR3 reads CASSMSGRDYEQYF. The CDR3 bases are TGTGCCAGCAGCATGAGTGGGCGAGACTACGAGCAGTACTTC.

V usage is TRBV6-5 and J usage is TRBJ2-5; tentatively, D is TRBD1 (7 bases). The germline V gene has CDR1 MNHEY and CDR2 SVGAGI. The ends were cut back, 9 bases at V and 4 bases at J, with 9 bases in the middle. The CDR3 covers 11 residues. For the CDR3, the DNA is TGTGCCAGTCAGGGGGGAGAGACCCAGTACTTC. Translated: CASQGGETQYF.

The genes are TRBV5-4 and TRBJ2-3, with D perhaps matching TRBD2 (7 bases). V was pared by 1 base and J by 0 bases, with 18 bases between. Per the germline V gene, CDR1 is SGHNT and CDR2 is YYREEE (reference sequence). The length of the CDR3 is 18 residues. CDR3 DNA: TGTGCCAGCAGCTTGATGGGGGGGCCTATATATAGCACAGATACGCAGTATTTT. Amino acids: CASSLMGGPIYSTDTQYF.

This chain connects TRBV29-1 to TRBJ2-1; 8 positions match TRBD2. J gave up 6 bases and V 4 bases, and 8 bases lay outside the gene matches. CDR1 and CDR2 from the germline V gene are SQVTM and ANQGSEA. The CDR3 length is 14 residues. The CDR3 spells CSVVAGILRNEQFF. Here the CDR3 DNA reads TGCAGCGTTGTAGCGGGAATCCTACGCAATGAGCAGTTCTTC.

This clone was counted between two and nine times. The V call is TRBV20-1, the J call TRBJ2-7; no firm D call. Per the germline V gene, CDR1 is DFQATT and CDR2 is SNEGSKA (reference sequence). The ends were cut back, 6 bases at V and 2 bases at J, with 8 bases in the middle. This CDR3 is built from 11 residues. The CDR3 nucleotides read TGCAGTGCCCAAGCAGCCTACGAGCAGTACTTC. Encoded protein: CSAQAAYEQYF.

This chain links TRBV7-8 with TRBJ2-2; TRBD2 agrees at 7 bases. This CDR3 is 17 amino acids long. V shed 2 bases, J shed 3 bases, and the junction held 9 bases outside the gene matches. Germline loops: CDR1 SGHVS, CDR2 FQNEAQ. CDR3: CASSLFPAGKDTGELFF. In nucleotides, the CDR3 is TGTGCCAGCAGCTTATTCCCAGCGGGAAAGGACACCGGGGAGCTGTTTTTT.

This clone was detected only once. The V gene is TRBV7-8, the J gene TRBJ1-1, with D uncertain. V was trimmed by 5 bases and J by 0 bases, leaving 7 bases between them. The length of the CDR3 is 13 residues. Germline loops: CDR1 SGHVS, CDR2 FQNEAQ. CDR3 sequence reads: CASSRFMNTEAFF. CDR3 DNA sequence: TGTGCCAGCAGCAGGTTCATGAACACTGAAGCTTTCTTT.